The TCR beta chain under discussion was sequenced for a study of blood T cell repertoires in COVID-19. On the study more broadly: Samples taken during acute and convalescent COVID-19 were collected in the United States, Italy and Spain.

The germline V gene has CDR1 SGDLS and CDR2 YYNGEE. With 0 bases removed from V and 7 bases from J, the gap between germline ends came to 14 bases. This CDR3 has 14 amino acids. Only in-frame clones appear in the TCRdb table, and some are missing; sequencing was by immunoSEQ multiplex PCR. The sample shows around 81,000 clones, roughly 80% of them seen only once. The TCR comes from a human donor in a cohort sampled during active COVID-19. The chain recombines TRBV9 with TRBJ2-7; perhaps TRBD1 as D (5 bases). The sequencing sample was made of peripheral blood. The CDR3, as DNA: TGTGCCAGCAGCGTAGGCCAGGGATCTGAAGAGCAGTACTTC. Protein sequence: CASSVGQGSEEQYF.